This TCR beta chain came from a study of early T cells in non-severe SARS-CoV-2 infection. Looking at the study overall: Sequenced bulk RNA came from whole blood that was unsorted, and chains were unpaired.

The CDR3 has 15 residues. Germline CDR1 and CDR2: MNHEY and SMNVEV (reference sequence). Germline trimming cut 5 bases from V and 3 bases from J; bases unmatched to any gene: 9. Study conclusions and caveats: VDJdb matches were skewed toward anti-spike CD8 T cell responses.

This clonotype was picked up many times. The antigen is undetermined. The TCR library protocol attached unique molecular identifiers to the individual cDNA molecules. Via MiXCR, TCRdb re-called the 5' RACE reads, giving one row per CDR3 protein. The sample includes some 41,000 distinct CDR3 sequences, 5.8% seen only once; the top ten take around 24%. Sequencing was performed on whole blood. This sequence joins TRBV27 and TRBJ2-7; TRBD1 aligns across 8 bases. This TCR was recovered from an adult who was a healthcare worker with PCR-confirmed SARS-CoV-2 infection or an uninfected control (not recorded which). CDR3 residues: CASSEYGTGVYEQYF. CDR3 nucleotide sequence: TGTGCCAGCAGTGAATATGGGACAGGAGTCTACGAGCAGTACTTC.